Following are 28 T cell receptor beta chains from one sample sequenced in a study of T cells in localized non-small cell lung cancer. Here immunoSEQ multiplex PCR was the method, and the copy in TCRdb shows in-frame clones only, minus some. The sample has under 35,000 clones, around 80% seen once. The sequenced sample was peripheral blood, obtained before any cancer treatment. Source of these receptors: a male donor aged 60 or over with stage III squamous cell lung carcinoma.

The chain is built from TRBV23-1 and TRBJ2-2, with D possibly TRBD2 on 6 matching bases. TRBV23-1 is an open reading frame whose function is uncertain. The length of the CDR3 is 16 residues. V lost 0 bases and J 5 bases, leaving 13 bases between the germline ends. The CDR3 loop is CASSQSGSRGTGELFF. The CDR3 nucleotides are TGCGCCAGCAGTCAATCGGGATCCCGGGGGACCGGGGAGCTGTTTTTT.

This chain uses TRBV2 with TRBJ1-1; D call uncertain. With 6 bases removed from V and 2 bases from J, the gap between germline ends came to 10 bases. CDR1 and CDR2 (germline): SNHLY, FYNNEI. The CDR3 is 13 amino acids. The CDR3 bases are TGTGCCAGCAGCGTTGAGGTAAACACTGAAGCTTTCTTT. It yields the protein CASSVEVNTEAFF.

This sequence joins TRBV6-6 and TRBJ1-1, with TRBD1 identical over 7 bases. This CDR3 contains 14 residues. The trim removed 6 bases at V and 0 bases at J, leaving 4 bases unmatched. Germline CDR1 is MNHNY and CDR2 is SVGAGI (reference sequence). DNA of the CDR3: TGTGCCAGCAGGCCGGGACAGATGAACACTGAAGCTTTCTTT. Its protein product is CASRPGQMNTEAFF.

The chain combines TRBV9 with TRBJ2-2, with D unclear. From germline, CDR1 is SGDLS and CDR2 YYNGEE. Trimming left V 0 bases short and J 2 bases short, with 14 bases between. This CDR3 contains 17 residues. The CDR3 sequence: CASSVVAPATNTGELFF. CDR3 DNA: TGTGCCAGCAGCGTAGTGGCACCCGCGACCAACACCGGGGAGCTGTTTTTT.

The chain uses TRBV7-9 and TRBJ2-5; tentatively, D is TRBD1 (6 bases). Germline CDR1 is SEHNR and CDR2 is FQNEAQ (reference sequence). V was clipped by 1 base and J by 7 bases, with 10 bases between them. The CDR3 contains 13 residues. The DNA of the CDR3 is TGTGCCAGCAGCTTAGGGCAGGGGACGACCCAGTACTTC. As protein: CASSLGQGTTQYF. Using reference TRBV7-9 and TRBJ2-5 for the parts outside the CDR3, the full variable domain is DTGVSQNPRHKITKRGQNVTFRCDPISEHNRLYWYRQTLGQGPEFLTYFQNEAQLEKSRLLSDRFSAERPKGSFSTLEIQRTEQGDSAMYLCASSLGQGTTQYFGPGTRLLVL.

The V and J genes are TRBV4-3 and TRBJ2-4; D gene unclear. CDR1 is LGHNA and CDR2 is YSLEER in the germline V gene. There are 16 residues in the CDR3. V lost 0 bases and J 6 bases, leaving 15 bases between the germline ends. The CDR3 sequence: CASSQDFSPVGNIQYF. The CDR3 nucleotides read TGCGCCAGCAGCCAAGATTTTTCTCCCGTCGGAAACATTCAGTACTTC.

The chain carries TRBV5-4 and TRBJ2-1; 8 nucleotides agree with TRBD1. Looked up from germline, CDR1 is SGHNT and CDR2 is YYREEE (reference sequence). The J segment lost 0 bases and the V segment lost 3 bases, leaving 11 bases of the junction unmatched. The CDR3 consists of 18 residues. The DNA for the CDR3 is TGTGCCAGCAGCTCCCCCGCCAGGGGGCCGTTCTCCTACAATGAGCAGTTCTTC. Amino acid sequence: CASSSPARGPFSYNEQFF.

This clone was recorded once. The V call is TRBV5-1, the J call TRBJ1-1; 8 bases map to TRBD1. The CDR3 extends over 16 amino acids. Germline-derived CDR1 and CDR2 are SGHRS and YFSETQ. Unmatched junction bases numbered 11, after V lost 2 bases and J lost 5 bases. CDR3 region: CASSFHDPGGETEAFF. CDR3 in DNA: TGCGCCAGCAGCTTTCACGATCCAGGGGGCGAAACTGAAGCTTTCTTT.

This clone was seen only a few times. The chain employs TRBV10-3 and TRBJ2-1; TRBD1 might be the D (6 bases). This CDR3 has 15 amino acids. The germline V and J ends were trimmed by 0 bases and 8 bases, with 14 bases remaining between them. Germline CDR1 and CDR2: ENHRY and SYGVKD. The CDR3 sequence: CAISESTTAGDEQFF. The CDR3 nucleotides read TGTGCCATCAGTGAGTCTACTACTGCAGGGGATGAGCAGTTCTTC.

This clone showed up just once. As DNA, the CDR3 is TGTGCCAGCAGCGTAGGGCAGGCCTATGGCTACACCTTC. Encoded protein: CASSVGQAYGYTF. The chain uses TRBV9 and TRBJ1-2, with D uncertain. Germline V gene sequence: CDR1 SGDLS, CDR2 YYNGEE. The CDR3 runs to 13 residues. V lost 0 bases and J 4 bases, leaving 7 bases between the germline ends.

This chain uses TRBV7-3 with TRBJ1-1; D unclear. The V end lost 0 bases, the J end lost 3 bases, and 8 bases lay between the germline ends. CDR3 size: 14 residues. From germline, CDR1 is SGHTA and CDR2 FQGTGA. CDR3 in amino acids: CASSLTGRDTEAFF. CDR3 nucleotide sequence: TGTGCCAGCAGCTTAACAGGGCGGGACACTGAAGCTTTCTTT.

The chain links TRBV18 to TRBJ2-5; 9 bases are shared with TRBD2. The germline V gene has CDR1 KGHSH and CDR2 LQKENI. The J segment lost 1 base and the V segment lost 6 bases, leaving 6 bases of the junction unmatched. The CDR3 is 15 residues long. The CDR3 reads CASSQGLAVQETQYF. In DNA form, the CDR3 reads TGTGCCAGCTCTCAGGGACTAGCTGTCCAAGAGACCCAGTACTTC.

The V call is TRBV18, the J call TRBJ1-2, with D perhaps TRBD1 (5 bases). In germline, CDR1 is KGHSH, CDR2 LQKENI. The CDR3 runs to 14 residues. The V and J ends lost 3 bases and 7 bases respectively, with 15 bases between them. CDR3 protein: CASSPGGETFGYTF. For the CDR3, the DNA is TGTGCCAGCTCACCCGGGGGGGAAACCTTTGGCTACACCTTC.

The chain uses TRBV14 and TRBJ2-7; D is perhaps TRBD2 (6 bases). This CDR3 spans 13 amino acids. Germline lookup yields CDR1 SGHDN and CDR2 FVKESK. V lost 7 bases, J lost 0 bases, and 10 bases lay in between. CDR3 protein: CASKRRGSYEQYF. The CDR3 nucleotides read TGTGCCAGCAAGCGGCGGGGCTCCTACGAGCAGTACTTC.

This clone was recorded once. The chain uses TRBV15 and TRBJ2-3, with D uncertain. The CDR3 runs 14 residues. CDR1 is LNHNV and CDR2 is YYDKDF in the germline V gene (reference sequence). V lost 0 bases and J lost 1, with 5 bases in between. CDR3 nucleotide sequence: TGTGCCACCAGCAGAGATAGGCGCACAGATACGCAGTATTTT. Translated, it gives CATSRDRRTDTQYF.

Only a few counts were recorded for this clone. V gene TRBV2 combines with J gene TRBJ2-1, with D possibly matching TRBD1 (6 bases). V lost 0 bases and J 9 bases, leaving 9 bases between the germline ends. CDR3 length equals 13 residues. In germline, CDR1 is SNHLY, CDR2 FYNNEI. CDR3 coding DNA: TGTGCCAGCAGTGAAGCAATAGGGGGTGAGCAGTTCTTC. This sequence encodes CASSEAIGGEQFF.

V gene TRBV7-9 combines with J gene TRBJ1-5, with 8 nucleotides matching TRBD1. Per germline, CDR1 SEHNR and CDR2 FQNEAQ (reference sequence). CDR3 length equals 16 residues. The J segment lost 3 bases and the V segment lost 1 base, leaving 5 bases of the junction unmatched. The CDR3 DNA reads TGTGCCAGCAGCTTAGTCCTGGGACAGGACAATCAGCCCCAGCATTTT. Its translation: CASSLVLGQDNQPQHF.

V usage is TRBV6-5 and J usage is TRBJ2-5; no reliable D call. Germline V CDR1 and CDR2: MNHEY, SVGAGI. V was clipped by 3 bases and J by 1 base, with 12 bases between them. This CDR3 has 15 amino acids. The CDR3 protein is CASSYRSAFQETQYF. CDR3 bases: TGTGCCAGCAGTTATCGGTCAGCCTTCCAAGAGACCCAGTACTTC.

The rearrangement uses TRBV14 and TRBJ2-1; perhaps TRBD2 as D (5 bases). The CDR3 has 14 residues. Germline assignment: CDR1 SGHDN and CDR2 FVKESK. The V gene lost 8 bases and the J gene lost 6 bases, with 17 bases spanning the gap. The CDR3, as DNA: TGTGCCAGCTCCGATTGGTGGACTTCCAATGAGCAGTTCTTC. Protein sequence: CASSDWWTSNEQFF.

The chain is built from TRBV5-4 and TRBJ2-3; the D call may be TRBD1 or TRBD2 (5 bases each). Trimming removed 3 bases at V and 5 bases at J, with 16 bases between. Germline assignment: CDR1 SGHNT and CDR2 YYREEE (reference sequence). This CDR3 region has 15 residues. The DNA of the CDR3 is TGTGCCAGCAGCTGGAAGGGACGTACGGTAGATACGCAGTATTTT. It codes for CASSWKGRTVDTQYF.

This rearrangement joins TRBV5-4 to TRBJ1-1; D possibly corresponds to TRBD1 (6 bases). V lost 3 bases and J 7 bases, leaving 19 bases between the germline ends. Germline V gene data show CDR1 as SGHNT and CDR2 as YYREEE (reference sequence). This CDR3 spans 15 amino acids. The CDR3 here is CASSSDQGRRGEAFF. The CDR3 nucleotides are TGTGCCAGCAGCTCCGACCAGGGGAGGAGGGGTGAAGCTTTCTTT.

This clone was detected a few times. This chain uses TRBV7-2 with TRBJ2-3; 8 nucleotides match TRBD2. Looked up from germline, CDR1 is SGHTA and CDR2 is FQGNSA. The length of the CDR3 is 15 residues. The ends lost 3 bases at V and 6 bases at J; junction bases unmatched: 8. CDR3 sequence: CASSFGGLVGDTQYF. For the CDR3, the DNA is TGTGCCAGCAGCTTCGGGGGACTAGTGGGGGATACGCAGTATTTT.

In this sample, this clone turned up a few times. The chain combines TRBV30 with TRBJ2-2, with TRBD1 as a possible D gene (6 bases). In germline, CDR1 is GTSNPN, CDR2 SVGIG (reference sequence). The ends were cut back, 1 base at V and 13 bases at J, with 13 bases in the middle. The CDR3 loop spans 12 amino acids. CDR3 amino acids: CAWSEGGPRLFF. CDR3 nucleotide sequence: TGTGCCTGGAGTGAAGGGGGACCAAGGCTGTTTTTT.

In its sample, this clone was seen a few times. J is TRBJ1-6 and V is TRBV28; D gene ambiguous. Trimming shortened V by 6 bases and J by 13 bases, and 10 bases separated the two germline ends. The CDR3 runs 11 residues. Germline lookup yields CDR1 MDHEN and CDR2 SYDVKM. CDR3 sequence (DNA): TGTGCCAGCAGAAAATCGTCCCCCCTCCACTTT. Its protein product is CASRKSSPLHF.

V usage is TRBV7-8 and J usage is TRBJ1-3, with D hard to call. The CDR3 sequence is 14 residues long. Germline V lookup: CDR1 SGHVS, CDR2 FQNEAQ. The V gene lost 5 bases and the J gene lost 0 bases, with 8 bases spanning the gap. The DNA of the CDR3 is TGTGCCAGCAGCCTCGGATTCTCTGGAAACACCATATATTTT. This encodes CASSLGFSGNTIYF. The entire variable domain, with the rest obtained from reference TRBV7-8 and TRBJ1-3, is as follows: GAGVSQSPRYKVAKRGQDVALRCDPISGHVSLFWYQQALGQGPEFLTYFQNEAQLDKSGLPSDRFFAERPEGSVSTLKIQRTQQEDSAVYLCASSLGFSGNTIYFGEGSWLTVV.

V gene TRBV7-8 combines with J gene TRBJ1-1; 10 bases agree with TRBD1. Unmatched junction bases numbered 3, after V lost 3 bases and J lost 5 bases. This CDR3 has 14 amino acids. Germline CDR1 and CDR2: SGHVS and FQNEAQ. As DNA, the CDR3 is TGTGCCAGCAGCTTCGGACAGGGGGAGACTGAAGCTTTCTTT. Translating it yields CASSFGQGETEAFF.

The gene calls are TRBV4-3 and TRBJ1-5; D remains ambiguous. The V end lost 4 bases, the J end lost 9 bases, and 22 bases lay between the germline ends. Germline loops: CDR1 LGHNA, CDR2 YSLEER. The CDR3 covers 16 residues. The CDR3 region is CASSLRAGESIPPQHF. The CDR3 region has the DNA TGCGCCAGCAGCCTCAGAGCCGGGGAGTCTATTCCGCCCCAGCATTTT.

The genes are TRBV28 and TRBJ1-1, with D unclear. Looked up from germline, CDR1 is MDHEN and CDR2 is SYDVKM. V lost 2 bases, J lost 3 bases, and 16 bases lay in between. The length of the CDR3 is 16 residues. CDR3 residues: CASSLTRGAGDTEAFF. CDR3 in DNA: TGTGCCAGCAGTTTAACCCGGGGAGCCGGGGACACTGAAGCTTTCTTT.